The source of this TCR beta chain is a study of metastatic and nonmetastatic thyroid tumors. Background on the study: Thyroid patients, malignant and benign, had repertoires compared across blood and tumor or nodule tissue.

This clone appeared many times. Its antigen is not known. The CDR3 loop spans 14 amino acids. Losses at the gene ends were 8 bases for V and 4 bases for J; bases not matched to a gene: 7. There were no patients who had received any treatment before thyroid surgery. Findings of the study overall: Patients with malignant thyroid tumors reportedly had significantly higher TCR beta diversity than those with benign nodules, in blood and tumor.

Original methodology: Using the CDR3 differences seen across clinicopathological groups, the authors built a distant-metastasis classifier for papillary thyroid cancer, which was meant to discriminate distant-metastatic patients. TCRdb ran MiXCR on the PCR reads. The V and J calls and clone size are TCRdb's, not the authors'. The sample includes more than 65,000 clones, 11% to 15% seen only once; the top ten take over 6%. The clonotype comes from a male donor with papillary thyroid cancer or a benign thyroid nodule (not recorded which). Some clones in this sample may be carry-over from other donors' samples. The chain combines TRBV12-3 or TRBV12-4 with TRBJ2-1, with 8 bases identical to TRBD2. Input material: blood. CDR3 sequence: CASGLLAVYNEQFF. The DNA for the CDR3 is TGTGCCAGCGGACTACTAGCGGTATACAATGAGCAGTTCTTC.